What follows describes a single TCR beta chain. Assay: immunoSEQ multiplex PCR; the TCRdb copy retains only in-frame clones and omits some. This sample has almost 400,000 clones; 70% to 90% occur once, and the top ten carry 0.95% to 1%. This sample stems from a study of blood T cell repertoires in COVID-19. Study-level information: The United States, Italy and Spain supplied acute and convalescent COVID-19 samples. Sample material is recorded as cDNA or gDNA derived from T cells, B-cell-depleted T cells, or PBMCs.

Germline V gene data show CDR1 as LNHDA and CDR2 as SQIVND (reference sequence). After removal of 6 bases from V and 2 bases from J, the junction contained 9 bases not matched to a gene. The CDR3 length is 15 residues. Participants, about 18 to 95 years old, spanned under 30 US areas. Categorization into cohorts depended on clinical history that participants reported. The sequenced sample consisted of PBMCs or T cells enriched from blood (not recorded which). This TCR was sampled from a young woman with acute COVID-19. The chain links TRBV19 to TRBJ2-7; TRBD1 aligns across 8 bases. CDR3 sequence reads: CASRQTGTGTYEQYF. The DNA of the CDR3 is TGTGCCAGTAGACAAACCGGGACAGGTACCTACGAGCAGTACTTC.